The rows below give T cell receptor beta chains drawn from one sample of a study of blood T cell repertoires in COVID-19. The repertoire was sequenced with immunoSEQ multiplex PCR; TCRdb's copy has only in-frame clones and lacks some. The sample includes approximately 290,000 clones, around 85% of them seen just once. The sample was PBMCs or T cells enriched from blood (not recorded which). These receptors all come from a woman aged 25-40 years who had recovered from COVID-19. Each CDR3 is given with its conserved first and last residue. A D gene is named only where the DNA matches it firmly. Clone size is given for some rows only: seen once, a few or many times, or a class if the clone is expanded.

>few|TRBV28|TRBJ2-7|TRBD2
TGTGCCAGCAGTTTATGGAGTCTAGCGGGAGCCTACGAGCAGTACTTC
CASSLWSLAGAYEQYF
>few|TRBV5-1|TRBJ1-2|NA
TGCGCCAGCAGCTTGGCAGGGGAGAACTATGGCTACACCTTC
CASSLAGENYGYTF
>NA|TRBV9|TRBJ1-4|NA
TGTGCCAGCAGCGTAGTTGAAACTCCTACAACTAATGAAAAACTGTTTTTT
CASSVVETPTTNEKLFF
>NA|TRBV28|TRBJ2-7|TRBD1
TGTGCCAGCAAACCGGGACAGGGTCGCGAGCAGTACTTC
CASKPGQGREQYF
>once|TRBV5-4|TRBJ1-1|TRBD1
TGTGCCAGCAGCGTCACAGGGGCATTAACTGAAGCTTTCTTT
CASSVTGALTEAFF
>NA|TRBV4-2|TRBJ2-5|TRBD2
TGTGCCAGCAGCCCCCTCATCGGCGGGGGGAGGGGGGAGACCCAGTACTTC
CASSPLIGGGRGETQYF
>once|TRBV7-2|TRBJ1-2|TRBD1
TGTGCCAGCAACCCCCTAGACAGGGATAACTATGGCTACACCTTC
CASNPLDRDNYGYTF
>NA|TRBV5-6|TRBJ2-5|NA
TGTGCCAGCAGCTTCGGACAGCAAGAGACCCAGTACTTC
CASSFGQQETQYF
>NA|TRBV19|TRBJ1-2|NA
TGTGCCAGTAGTATTCGACAGACGAACCACAATGGCTACACCTTC
CASSIRQTNHNGYTF
>once|TRBV9|TRBJ2-6|NA
TGTGCCAGCAGCGTAAGGGGAACTGGGGCCAACGTCCTGACTTTC
CASSVRGTGANVLTF
>once|TRBV9|TRBJ1-4|NA
TGTGCCAGCAGCGTGGACGACTGGGGGGGACAAGACATCGCAGAAAAACTGTTTTTT
CASSVDDWGGQDIAEKLFF
>NA|TRBV2|TRBJ2-1|NA
TGTGCCAGCAGTGAAATCGTTATAGCGGCCAATGAGCAGTTCTTC
CASSEIVIAANEQFF
>NA|TRBV6-2/TRBV6-3|TRBJ1-1|NA
TGTGCCAGCAGTTACTCGGGGGGACGGGATGGGACTGAAGCTTTCTTT
CASSYSGGRDGTEAFF
>once|TRBV6-1|TRBJ1-2|NA
TGTGCCAGCAGTGAATACAGGGTCTCGAGATATGGCTACACCTTC
CASSEYRVSRYGYTF
>NA|TRBV27|TRBJ1-2|TRBD1
TGTGCCAGCAGACCGGACAGGCGCTATGGCTACACCTTC
CASRPDRRYGYTF
>NA|TRBV5-1|TRBJ2-3|TRBD1
TGCGCCAGCAGCACCGGACAGGGGGCCTACACAGATACGCAGTATTTT
CASSTGQGAYTDTQYF
>once|TRBV3-1/TRBV3-2|TRBJ2-7|TRBD1
TGTGCCAGCAGCCAAGATCTGCCCGGGACAGGGGGGGGTGACGAGCAGTACTTC
CASSQDLPGTGGGDEQYF
>NA|TRBV5-1|TRBJ1-1|TRBD1
TGCGCCAGCAGCCGACAGGGATCGATGAACACTGAAGCTTTCTTT
CASSRQGSMNTEAFF
>NA|TRBV7-6|TRBJ2-3|TRBD2
TGTGCCAGCAGCTTAAGAGATAGCGGGGGCCATAGCACAGATACGCAGTATTTT
CASSLRDSGGHSTDTQYF
>NA|TRBV28|TRBJ2-3|TRBD2
TGTGCCAGCAGGGCTAGCGGCTCTAGCACAGATACGCAGTATTTT
CASRASGSSTDTQYF
>once|TRBV25-1|TRBJ2-7|NA
TGTGCCAGCAGCGGTACCTCCTACGAGCAGTACTTC
CASSGTSYEQYF
>NA|TRBV27|TRBJ1-1|TRBD1
TGTGCCAGCAGTTTATCGGGACAGGGTTTGAGCACTGAAGCTTTCTTT
CASSLSGQGLSTEAFF
>NA|TRBV27|TRBJ1-3|NA
TGTGCCAGCAGTCGGCAAACAGGAATTGGAAACACCATATATTTT
CASSRQTGIGNTIYF
>NA|TRBV6-1|TRBJ2-7|TRBD1
TGTGCCAGCAGTGCCCCGGACAGGGGACGATTAGGCGAGCAGTACTTC
CASSAPDRGRLGEQYF
>NA|TRBV10-3|TRBJ1-1|TRBD1
TGTGCCATCCTAAAGGGACAGGGGGGTACTGAAGCTTTCTTT
CAILKGQGGTEAFF
>NA|TRBV2|TRBJ1-2|NA
TGTGCCAGCAGTGCTTACTATGGCTACACCTTC
CASSAYYGYTF
>NA|TRBV2|TRBJ1-2|TRBD1
TGTGCCAGCAGTCTTCGAAACAGGGGGCGCGGGGCCTATGGCTACACCTTC
CASSLRNRGRGAYGYTF
>NA|TRBV21-1|TRBJ2-7|NA
TGTGCCAGCAGCAAAAGAAGCAACGAGCAGTACTTC
CASSKRSNEQYF
>NA|TRBV6-5|TRBJ2-7|NA
TGTGCCAGCAGACGCACGGAGAGATATCCTAACGAGCAGTACTTC
CASRRTERYPNEQYF